One sample yielded the 8 T cell receptor beta chains listed below, sequenced in a study of blood T cell repertoires in COVID-19. Assay used: immunoSEQ multiplex PCR; TCRdb lists only in-frame clones, some missing. This sample has 120,000 or so clones, with roughly 91% found just once. Sequenced: peripheral blood. These receptors were taken from a human donor in a cohort sampled during active COVID-19.

As concerns this clone: Germline is not matched at one junction end, which may reflect a read error. The chain joins TRBV18 to TRBJ2-1; TRBD2 might be the D (6 bases). The CDR3 has 13 residues. Germline loops: CDR1 KGHSH, CDR2 LQKENI. The CDR3 DNA sequence: TGTGCCGGCTTAGCGGCCTCCCACAATGAGCAGTTCTTC. Translated, it gives CAGLAASHNEQFF.

V is TRBV6-5 and J is TRBJ1-1; tentative D call: TRBD1 (6 bases). CDR3 length: 13 residues. The V end was cut by 2 bases, the J end by 3 bases, with 7 bases between. Germline CDR1 reads MNHEY; CDR2 reads SVGAGI. Written as DNA, the CDR3 is TGTGCCAGCAGTTACACAGGGTACACTGAAGCTTTCTTT. This encodes CASSYTGYTEAFF.

The J gene is TRBJ1-1, the V gene TRBV5-4, with TRBD1 identical over 8 bases. This CDR3 region has 15 residues. Germline V lookup: CDR1 SGHNT, CDR2 YYREEE (reference sequence). V was clipped by 4 bases and J by 1 base; unmatched bases: 6. CDR3 sequence reads: CASSKLTGENTEAFF. CDR3 DNA sequence: TGTGCCAGCAGCAAATTGACAGGGGAGAACACTGAAGCTTTCTTT.

This clone was picked up one time. The V call is TRBV5-1, the J call TRBJ1-4, with no clear D. CDR3 size: 15 residues. Germline V gives CDR1 SGHRS, CDR2 YFSETQ. Trimming took 3 bases from V and 4 from J, leaving 13 bases between them. CDR3 loop: CASSYQDGLNEKLFF. The CDR3 DNA is TGCGCCAGCAGCTATCAGGACGGACTTAATGAAAAACTGTTTTTT.

The genes are TRBV6-1 and TRBJ2-2; D gene ambiguous. The ends were cut back, 0 bases at V and 6 bases at J, with 8 bases in the middle. In germline, CDR1 is MNHNS, CDR2 SASEGT. The CDR3 has 14 amino acids. The CDR3 reads CASSEAPEAGELFF. The CDR3 nucleotides read TGTGCCAGCAGTGAAGCCCCAGAGGCCGGGGAGCTGTTTTTT.

The chain carries TRBV12-1 and TRBJ2-3; the table's D call, TRBD2, was not checked against the DNA. TRBV12-1 is assigned pseudogene status. The CDR3 runs 15 residues. CDR3 DNA sequence: TGTGCCAGCAGCCCGCCGGAGAGGAGCACAGATACGCAGTATTTT. Protein product: CASSPPERSTDTQYF.

J is TRBJ2-5 and V is TRBV7-9; TRBD1 matches at 8 bases. The V gene's germline CDR1 is SEHNR and CDR2 FQNEAQ (reference sequence). V lost 5 bases and J lost 4; bases outside the gene matches: 6. The CDR3 extends over 14 amino acids. Here the CDR3 DNA reads TGTGCCAGCAGCCCCCAGGGGGCAGGAGAGACCCAGTACTTC. Its translation is CASSPQGAGETQYF.

J is TRBJ2-1 and V is TRBV28, with D possibly being TRBD2 (6 bases). V dropped 1 base and J dropped 9 bases, with 7 bases sitting between them. From germline, CDR1 is MDHEN and CDR2 SYDVKM. The CDR3 loop spans 12 amino acids. CDR3 residues: CASSLFGGEQFF. CDR3 DNA: TGTGCCAGCAGTTTATTCGGGGGTGAGCAGTTCTTC.